The 28 T cell receptor beta chains below come from one sample, sequenced in a study of blood T cell repertoires in COVID-19. Method: immunoSEQ multiplex PCR; TCRdb's copy keeps in-frame clones and lacks some. The sample has about 200,000 clones, approximately 90% seen once. The sample comprised PBMCs or T cells enriched from blood (not recorded which). These receptors were collected from a woman between 40 and 55 years old in a cohort exposed to, infected with or recovered from COVID-19 (not recorded which).

The CDR3 DNA is TGTGCCAGCAGTTCCCGGACAGGGAACACTGAAGCTTTCTTT. It yields the protein CASSSRTGNTEAFF. This chain uses TRBV27 with TRBJ1-1; TRBD1 matches at 7 bases. The junction had 3 bases not matched to a gene; V was cut back by 4 bases and J by 1 base. Germline V CDR1 and CDR2: MNHEY, SMNVEV (reference sequence). This CDR3 spans 14 amino acids.

This rearrangement joins TRBV6-5 to TRBJ2-7; TRBD2 matches 8 bases. V dropped 1 base and J dropped 3; count of bases not matched to a gene: 2. Per the germline V gene, CDR1 is MNHEY and CDR2 is SVGAGI. There are 14 residues in the CDR3. The CDR3 sequence is CASSYLAGNYEQYF. The CDR3, as DNA: TGTGCCAGCAGTTACTTAGCGGGAAACTACGAGCAGTACTTC.

The V and J genes are TRBV4-1 and TRBJ1-5; 7 bases map to TRBD1. The CDR3 totals 20 residues. The J segment lost 1 base and the V segment lost 4 bases, leaving 19 bases of the junction unmatched. CDR1 MGHRA and CDR2 YSYEKL come from the germline V gene. In DNA form, the CDR3 reads TGCGCCAGCAGCCGCCACGCAACAGGGGCCCAATATAGGAGCAATCAGCCCCAGCATTTT. As protein: CASSRHATGAQYRSNQPQHF.

Concerning this clone: At one end the junction does not follow the germline gene, possibly because of a read error. The V call is TRBV28, the J call TRBJ2-1; D is possibly TRBD2 (6 bases). CDR1 and CDR2 (germline): MDHEN, SYDVKM. This CDR3 spans 16 amino acids. The CDR3 region is CASNLMRDLNYNEQFF. The CDR3 bases are TGTGCCAGCAATTTAATGCGGGACCTTAATTACAATGAGCAGTTCTTC.

Written as DNA, the CDR3 is TGTGCCAGTAGTATAGTGGGACAGGATATCTATGGCTACACCTTC. This translates into CASSIVGQDIYGYTF. V and J are TRBV19 and TRBJ1-2, with 8 bases identical to TRBD1. Per the germline V gene, CDR1 is LNHDA and CDR2 is SQIVND (reference sequence). J was trimmed by 4 bases and V by 1 base; bases with no gene match: 5. The CDR3 extends over 15 amino acids.

This sequence joins TRBV3-1 (or the pseudogene TRBV3-2) and TRBJ1-1; D might be TRBD1 (6 bases). V lost 0 bases and J lost 2, with 13 bases in between. The germline gives CDR1 LGHDT, CDR2 YNNKEL (reference sequence). CDR3 size: 16 residues. The CDR3 loop is CASSQEKWTANTEAFF. In DNA, the CDR3 is TGTGCCAGCAGCCAAGAAAAATGGACAGCTAACACTGAAGCTTTCTTT.

The chain carries TRBV3-1 (or the pseudogene TRBV3-2) and TRBJ1-1; 9 bases line up with TRBD1. In germline, CDR1 is LGHDT, CDR2 YNNKEL (reference sequence). CDR3 length: 14 residues. The junction had 5 bases not matched to a gene; V was cut back by 4 bases and J by 5 bases. CDR3 sequence reads: CASSPHRGRTEAFF. CDR3 bases: TGTGCCAGCAGCCCTCACAGGGGGCGGACTGAAGCTTTCTTT.

The rearrangement joins TRBV28 to TRBJ2-2, with TRBD1 matching 8 bases. There are 17 residues in the CDR3. The V gene end was trimmed by 5 bases and the J gene end by 1 base; junction bases not matched to a gene: 9. Germline V gene sequence: CDR1 MDHEN, CDR2 SYDVKM. The CDR3 coding sequence is TGTGCCAGCAGTCCCTGGACAGGGAACGGGAACACCGGGGAGCTGTTTTTT. Its translation: CASSPWTGNGNTGELFF.

V is TRBV4-1 and J is TRBJ1-1; tentative D call: TRBD1 (5 bases). The V end was cut by 3 bases, the J end by 0 bases, with 14 bases between. Germline values: CDR1 MGHRA, CDR2 YSYEKL. The CDR3 is made up of 16 amino acids. CDR3 region: CASSQGGGFMNTEAFF. The CDR3 region has the DNA TGCGCCAGCAGCCAGGGGGGGGGATTCATGAACACTGAAGCTTTCTTT.

This sequence joins TRBV6-5 and TRBJ2-7; 7 bases agree with TRBD1. J was trimmed by 6 bases and V by 0 bases; bases with no gene match: 8. Germline-derived CDR1 and CDR2 are MNHEY and SVGAGI. This CDR3 comprises 15 residues. This chain's CDR3 is CASSYSIPGGVEQYF. In nucleotides, the CDR3 is TGTGCCAGCAGTTACTCGATTCCAGGGGGTGTCGAGCAGTACTTC.

At least ten counts were recorded for this clone. Other DNA sequences from this sample encode an identical CDR3 as well. This sequence joins TRBV29-1 and TRBJ2-3, with TRBD1 as a possible D gene (6 bases). V shed 1 base and J shed 2 bases, with 10 bases lying between them. Germline CDR1 and CDR2: SQVTM and ANQGSEA. The CDR3 totals 14 residues. The CDR3 bases are TGCAGCGTTGAAGGGCAGGGGTACACAGATACGCAGTATTTT. Amino acids: CSVEGQGYTDTQYF.

This chain uses TRBV4-2 with TRBJ1-2, with 8 nucleotides matching TRBD1. The CDR3 loop spans 16 amino acids. The germline gives CDR1 LGHNA, CDR2 YNFKEQ. V trimming: 2 bases; J trimming: 0 bases; junction bases outside the gene matches: 5. In DNA form, the CDR3 reads TGTGCCAGCAGCCAATTGGGGACAGGTACTAACTATGGCTACACCTTC. As protein: CASSQLGTGTNYGYTF.

This chain joins TRBV11-2 and TRBJ2-7; D unclear. The ends were cut back, 4 bases at V and 4 bases at J, with 8 bases in the middle. The CDR3 has 12 amino acids. Germline lookup yields CDR1 SGHAT and CDR2 FQNNGV. Here the CDR3 DNA reads TGTGCCAGCAGCTCCTCAGAATACGAGCAGTACTTC. This encodes CASSSSEYEQYF.

This chain connects TRBV21-1 to TRBJ2-7; TRBD1 is taken as the D call from the table, unchecked against the DNA. TRBV21-1 is a recognized pseudogene. The length of the CDR3 is 17 residues. The DNA of the CDR3 is TGTGCCAGCAGCAACCAGGCCCGGACAGGTACCTCCTACGAGCAGTACTTC. Residues: CASSNQARTGTSYEQYF.

This chain connects TRBV5-1 to TRBJ1-1; 10 nucleotides match TRBD1. Per the germline V gene, CDR1 is SGHRS and CDR2 is YFSETQ. The CDR3 covers 14 residues. V lost 4 bases and J lost 5; bases outside the gene matches: 5. CDR3 nucleotides: TGCGCCAGCAGCATAGGACAGGGGGAGACTGAAGCTTTCTTT. Its translation is CASSIGQGETEAFF.

This clone is a singleton in its sample. The chain carries TRBV20-1 and TRBJ2-7; 12 nucleotides line up with TRBD2. V dropped 3 bases and J dropped 5; count of bases not matched to a gene: 5. This CDR3 comprises 14 residues. CDR1 DFQATT and CDR2 SNEGSKA come from the germline V gene (reference sequence). The CDR3 reads CSASLAGGANEQYF. CDR3 coding DNA: TGCAGTGCTAGTCTAGCGGGAGGGGCCAACGAGCAGTACTTC.

This chain joins TRBV7-9 and TRBJ2-7, with 10 nucleotides matching TRBD2. CDR1 and CDR2 from the germline V gene are SEHNR and FQNEAQ (reference sequence). This CDR3 is built from 15 residues. J gave up 0 bases and V 5 bases, and 4 bases lay outside the gene matches. In DNA form, the CDR3 reads TGTGCCAGCAGCCAACCTAGCGGGAGCTCCTACGAGCAGTACTTC. This encodes CASSQPSGSSYEQYF.

This clone appeared a few times. The rearrangement links TRBV6-2 or TRBV6-3 to TRBJ2-2; 12 nucleotides align to TRBD1. The germline V gene has CDR1 MNHEY and CDR2 SVGEGT. The CDR3 is made up of 15 amino acids. With 5 bases clipped from V and 9 bases from J, the junction kept 7 bases outside the gene matches. The CDR3 reads CASSTPGQGAWELFF. CDR3 sequence (DNA): TGTGCCAGCAGTACACCGGGACAGGGGGCTTGGGAGCTGTTTTTT.

This sequence joins TRBV5-1 and TRBJ2-3; 8 nucleotides align to TRBD2. This CDR3 comprises 15 residues. Germline V gene lookup returns CDR1 SGHRS and CDR2 YFSETQ. V shed 0 bases and J 0 bases; nucleotides not matched to a gene: 0. The CDR3 coding sequence is TGCGCCAGCAGCTTGGCGGGGGGGAGCACAGATACGCAGTATTTT. Protein: CASSLAGGSTDTQYF.

CDR3 sequence (DNA): TGTGCCAGCAGCCCCGAGAGGTCCACTGAAGCTTTCTTT. Amino acid sequence: CASSPERSTEAFF. This rearrangement joins TRBV7-2 to TRBJ1-1; D unresolved. Trimming shortened V by 5 bases and J by 4 bases, and 11 bases separated the two germline ends. The CDR3 totals 13 residues. CDR1 SGHTA and CDR2 FQGNSA come from the germline V gene.

This clone was seen a handful of times. This chain links TRBV18 with TRBJ1-6; D uncertain. There are 15 residues in the CDR3. Germline V gene lookup returns CDR1 KGHSH and CDR2 LQKENI. Trimming pared 3 bases from V and 8 bases from J, leaving 14 bases between. CDR3 in DNA: TGTGCCAGCTCACCTGGGAGGCCGGGTGATTCACCCCTCCACTTT. Translating gives CASSPGRPGDSPLHF.

The rearrangement uses TRBV9 and TRBJ2-2, with D tentatively TRBD2 (5 bases). This CDR3 is built from 15 residues. V was pared by 7 bases and J by 1 base, with 14 bases between. Germline CDR1 SGDLS, CDR2 YYNGEE. The CDR3 DNA reads TGTGCCAGCGCAGAGGGCTCCTGGAACACCGGGGAGCTGTTTTTT. It encodes CASAEGSWNTGELFF.

The V and J genes are TRBV28 and TRBJ1-5; no firm D call. V was cut by 5 bases and J by 1 base, with 12 bases left in between. This CDR3 contains 15 residues. Germline-derived CDR1 and CDR2 are MDHEN and SYDVKM. The CDR3 sequence: CASSGLNESNQPQHF. CDR3 DNA sequence: TGTGCCAGCAGTGGGCTGAATGAGAGCAATCAGCCCCAGCATTTT.

This clone showed up just once. The rearrangement joins TRBV27 to TRBJ2-7, with D maybe TRBD1 (6 bases). The CDR3 runs 15 residues. V was pared by 2 bases and J by 3 bases, with 14 bases between. Germline V lookup: CDR1 MNHEY, CDR2 SMNVEV (reference sequence). The CDR3 region is CASSLKGGAFYEQYF. DNA of the CDR3: TGTGCCAGCAGTTTAAAAGGGGGAGCGTTCTACGAGCAGTACTTC.

The chain couples TRBV4-3 to TRBJ2-2, with TRBD2 as a possible D gene (5 bases). The CDR3 length is 15 residues. Trimming removed 6 bases at V and 4 bases at J, with 15 bases between. Germline assignment: CDR1 LGHNA and CDR2 YSLEER. CDR3 DNA sequence: TGCGCCAGCAGAACTAGGGCTTTCGCCACCGGGGAGCTGTTTTTT. It codes for CASRTRAFATGELFF.

The rearrangement joins TRBV10-3 to TRBJ2-2, with 9 bases matching TRBD1. V shed 11 bases and J 3 bases; nucleotides not matched to a gene: 10. Germline CDR1 reads ENHRY; CDR2 reads SYGVKD. The CDR3 consists of 15 residues. In DNA form, the CDR3 reads TGTGCCCCCAACCCGGGACAGGGTTACACCGGGGAGCTGTTTTTT. It codes for CAPNPGQGYTGELFF.

This clone has only a few counts. The V and J genes are TRBV7-9 and TRBJ1-2, with 7 bases fitting TRBD1. The CDR3 sequence is 17 residues long. Germline values: CDR1 SEHNR, CDR2 FQNEAQ (reference sequence). With 4 bases clipped from V and 4 bases from J, the junction kept 15 bases outside the gene matches. This chain's CDR3 is CASSSNRGPTLPYGYTF. For the CDR3, the DNA is TGTGCCAGCAGCTCAAACAGGGGTCCTACCCTTCCCTATGGCTACACCTTC.

Many counts were recorded for this clone. The chain is built from TRBV12-3 or TRBV12-4 and TRBJ1-5; 9 bases fit TRBD1. This CDR3 region has 12 residues. V lost 6 bases and J lost 11; bases outside the gene matches: 5. Here the CDR3 DNA reads TGTGCCAGCAGCCCCGACAGGGGGTCCCAGCATTTT. As protein: CASSPDRGSQHF.